The 17 T cell receptor beta chains reported below all come from one sample, sequenced in a study of long-term antiretroviral therapy in people with HIV. immunoSEQ v3.0 was run at survey level. Here immunoSEQ multiplex PCR was the method, and the copy in TCRdb shows in-frame clones only, minus some. The sample has tens of thousands of clones; about 85% are singletons. The source material was unsorted PBMCs, sampled 2.7 years after starting antiretroviral therapy. The receptors here all came from a man aged 35-49 years with HIV.

CDR3 in amino acids: CASSGERGGGGPRGYTF. The CDR3 nucleotides are TGTGCCAGCAGTGGAGAGAGGGGTGGGGGAGGTCCTAGGGGCTACACCTTC. The J gene is TRBJ1-2, the V gene TRBV27; D might be TRBD1 (5 bases). Germline loops: CDR1 MNHEY, CDR2 SMNVEV (reference sequence). This CDR3 spans 17 amino acids. The germline V and J ends were trimmed by 5 bases and 8 bases, with 27 bases remaining between them.

V is TRBV19 and J is TRBJ2-7; no reliable D call. The CDR3 is made up of 11 amino acids. Germline CDR1 is LNHDA and CDR2 is SQIVND (reference sequence). V dropped 10 bases and J dropped 0 bases, with 7 bases sitting between them. The CDR3 region is CATSFSYEQYF. The CDR3 DNA is TGTGCCACCTCTTTCTCCTACGAGCAGTACTTC.

The chain employs TRBV19 and TRBJ2-1; the D is unclear. The CDR3 consists of 12 residues. Germline assignment: CDR1 LNHDA and CDR2 SQIVND (reference sequence). V was pared by 1 base and J by 7 bases, with 5 bases between. This chain's CDR3 is CASSIGGNEQFF. CDR3 DNA: TGTGCCAGTAGTATAGGAGGAAATGAGCAGTTCTTC.

The chain combines TRBV18 with TRBJ1-1; D is uncertain. Trimming cost V 9 bases and J 1 base, with 15 bases left between them. This CDR3 has 14 amino acids. Germline V CDR1 and CDR2: KGHSH, LQKENI. CDR3: CASREGRSNTEAFF. CDR3 coding DNA: TGTGCCAGTAGAGAAGGGAGGTCGAACACTGAAGCTTTCTTT.

This sequence joins TRBV5-6 and TRBJ2-7; a weak D match, TRBD2 (6 bases). The CDR3 has 16 amino acids. The V end lost 0 bases, the J end lost 4 bases, and 17 bases lay between the germline ends. Germline V gene sequence: CDR1 SGHDT, CDR2 YYEEEE. This CDR3 is CASSLAPGVLVYEQYF. In DNA form, the CDR3 reads TGTGCCAGCAGCTTGGCTCCGGGGGTTTTGGTATACGAGCAGTACTTC.

The V and J genes are TRBV6-5 and TRBJ1-1; a weak D match, TRBD1 (5 bases). V was clipped by 2 bases and J by 4 bases, with 14 bases between them. The CDR3 length is 15 residues. Germline CDR1 MNHEY, CDR2 SVGAGI. The CDR3 here is CASSYVGDGLTEAFF. The CDR3 nucleotides are TGTGCCAGCAGTTACGTTGGGGACGGTCTCACTGAAGCTTTCTTT.

This rearrangement joins TRBV5-1 to TRBJ2-1, with TRBD2 as a possible D gene (6 bases). V was trimmed by 0 bases and J by 3 bases, leaving 10 bases between them. The CDR3 has 15 residues. CDR1 is SGHRS and CDR2 is YFSETQ in the germline V gene. Here the CDR3 DNA reads TGCGCCAGCAGCTTGGACGGGGGATTCTACAATGAGCAGTTCTTC. Amino acid sequence: CASSLDGGFYNEQFF.

The V call is TRBV5-1, the J call TRBJ2-7; maybe TRBD1 (5 bases). The CDR3 is 16 residues long. Germline assignment: CDR1 SGHRS and CDR2 YFSETQ. V lost 2 bases to trimming and J lost 2 bases, with 17 bases between them. The CDR3 spells CASSLKPDRQPYEQYF. CDR3 in DNA: TGCGCCAGCAGCTTAAAGCCAGACAGACAACCCTACGAGCAGTACTTC.

CDR3 residues: CASSSSRITGGSNTEAFF. CDR3 in DNA: TGTGCCAGCAGCTCTTCTAGGATCACAGGGGGGTCGAACACTGAAGCTTTCTTT. The chain carries TRBV7-2 and TRBJ1-1, with 8 bases lining up with TRBD1. Looked up from germline, CDR1 is SGHTA and CDR2 is FQGNSA. The CDR3 runs 18 residues. The V gene end was trimmed by 4 bases and the J gene end by 1 base; junction bases not matched to a gene: 14.

The chain employs TRBV7-2 and TRBJ2-1; TRBD2 matches at 9 bases. This CDR3 comprises 14 residues. The germline CDR1 and CDR2 sequences are SGHTA and FQGNSA. V trimming: 5 bases; J trimming: 9 bases; junction bases outside the gene matches: 8. The CDR3 loop is CASSRPAGGAEQFF. The CDR3 nucleotides are TGTGCCAGCAGCCGCCCAGCGGGAGGAGCTGAGCAGTTCTTC.

The chain joins TRBV6-5 to TRBJ2-2; D not resolved. Trimming took off 5 bases at V and 5 bases at J, with 9 bases between the two ends. Germline V gene lookup returns CDR1 MNHEY and CDR2 SVGAGI. This CDR3 spans 13 amino acids. The CDR3, as DNA: TGTGCCAGCAGTGACCTGGCGACCGGGGAGCTGTTTTTT. It yields the protein CASSDLATGELFF.

This clone was observed a single time. This chain joins TRBV4-3 and TRBJ1-4; 8 bases line up with TRBD1. The CDR3 length is 15 residues. V lost 5 bases, J lost 5 bases, and 7 bases stayed unmatched. CDR1 is LGHNA and CDR2 is YSLEER in the germline V gene. Here the CDR3 reads CASSYGTGLNEKLFF. The CDR3 DNA sequence: TGCGCCAGCAGCTACGGGACAGGACTAAATGAAAAACTGTTTTTT.

The chain couples TRBV6-5 to TRBJ2-7; either TRBD1 or TRBD2 may supply D (5 bases each). In germline, CDR1 is MNHEY, CDR2 SVGAGI. The V gene lost 4 bases and the J gene lost 4 bases, with 20 bases spanning the gap. CDR3 length equals 16 residues. This CDR3 is CASSSPREGSPYEQYF. The CDR3 bases are TGTGCCAGCAGTTCCCCCCGCGAGGGGAGTCCATACGAGCAGTACTTC.

This chain uses TRBV4-3 with TRBJ1-1; D is uncertain. Germline-derived CDR1 and CDR2 are LGHNA and YSLEER. This CDR3 has 15 residues. V was cut by 0 bases and J by 0 bases, with 8 bases left in between. CDR3 amino acids: CASSQELQLNTEAFF. DNA for the CDR3: TGCGCCAGCAGCCAAGAATTACAGCTGAACACTGAAGCTTTCTTT.

This chain uses TRBV4-1 with TRBJ2-1, with 8 bases matching TRBD2. The CDR3 length is 18 residues. Germline V gene sequence: CDR1 MGHRA, CDR2 YSYEKL. Germline trimming cut 4 bases from V and 2 bases from J; bases unmatched to any gene: 13. DNA of the CDR3: TGCGCCAGCAGCCTTGAGGCGGGGGGCCGTGGGACCTACAATGAGCAGTTCTTC. It translates to CASSLEAGGRGTYNEQFF.

The J gene is TRBJ2-7, the V gene TRBV5-8, with 7 nucleotides matching TRBD1. The CDR3 is 16 amino acids. Germline CDR1 reads SGHTS; CDR2 reads YDEGEE. Germline trimming cut 4 bases from V and 2 bases from J; bases unmatched to any gene: 12. The CDR3 here is CASSTPAYRGTYEQYF. The CDR3 DNA reads as TGTGCCAGCAGCACACCAGCCTACAGGGGAACCTACGAGCAGTACTTC. Full variable domain (rest looked up from reference TRBV5-8 and TRBJ2-7): EAGVTQSPTHLIKTRGQQATLRCSPISGHTSVYWYQQALGLGLQFLLWYDEGEERNRGNFPPRFSGRQFPNYSSELNVNALELEDSALYLCASSTPAYRGTYEQYFGPGTRLTVT.

The chain is built from TRBV6-6 and TRBJ2-2; TRBD2 agrees at 7 bases. V shed 0 bases, J shed 7 bases, and the junction held 2 bases outside the gene matches. CDR1 is MNHNY, CDR2 SVGAGI, per germline (reference sequence). The CDR3 length is 14 residues. This CDR3 is CASSYSREGGELFF. CDR3 nucleotides: TGTGCCAGCAGTTACTCGAGGGAGGGCGGGGAGCTGTTTTTT.